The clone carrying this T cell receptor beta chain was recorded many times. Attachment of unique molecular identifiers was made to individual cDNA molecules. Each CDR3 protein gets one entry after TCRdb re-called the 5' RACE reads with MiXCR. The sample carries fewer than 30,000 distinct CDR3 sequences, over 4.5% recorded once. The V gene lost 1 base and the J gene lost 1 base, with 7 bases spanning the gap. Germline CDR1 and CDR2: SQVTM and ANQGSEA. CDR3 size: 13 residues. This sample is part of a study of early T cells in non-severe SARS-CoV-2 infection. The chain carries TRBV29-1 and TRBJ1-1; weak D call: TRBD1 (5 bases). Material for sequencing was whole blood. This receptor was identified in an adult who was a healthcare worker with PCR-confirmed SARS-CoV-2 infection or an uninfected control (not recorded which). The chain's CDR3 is CSVEGTRNTEAFF. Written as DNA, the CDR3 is TGCAGCGTTGAAGGGACACGGAACACTGAAGCTTTCTTT. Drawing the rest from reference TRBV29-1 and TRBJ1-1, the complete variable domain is SAVISQKPSRDICQRGTSLTIQCQVDSQVTMMFWYRQQPGQSLTLIATANQGSEATYESGFVIDKFPISRPNLTFSTLTVSNMSPEDSSIYLCSVEGTRNTEAFFGQGTRLTVV.